These 28 T cell receptor beta chains originate from one sample sequenced in a study of shared clonotypes between healthy human individuals. Sequencing was performed with immunoSEQ multiplex PCR; in TCRdb, only in-frame clones are kept and a portion is missing. The sample includes approximately 2.1 million clones, 80% to 95% seen only once; the top ten take 0.39%. Sequenced sample: naive CD4+ T cells from PBMCs. This sample's subset: CD45RA+ positively selected. These receptors came from a man in his late teens or twenties in good health. Some clones in this sample may be carry-over from other donors' samples.

V is TRBV27 and J is TRBJ1-1; a possible D gene is TRBD1 (5 bases). The length of the CDR3 is 14 residues. Trimming cost V 3 bases and J 5 bases, with 13 bases left between them. In germline, CDR1 is MNHEY, CDR2 SMNVEV (reference sequence). Here the CDR3 reads CASSLKGRYTEAFF. The CDR3, as DNA: TGTGCCAGCAGTTTGAAGGGGAGGTATACTGAAGCTTTCTTT.

This sequence joins TRBV19 and TRBJ1-5, with D uncertain. Germline CDR1 reads LNHDA; CDR2 reads SQIVND (reference sequence). The CDR3 loop spans 14 amino acids. Trimming removed 3 bases from V and 5 bases from J, with 11 bases in between. In DNA, the CDR3 is TGTGCCAGTAGTATTTTGGGTCTCCATCAGCCCCAGCATTTT. It encodes CASSILGLHQPQHF.

There are a few counts of this clone. J is TRBJ1-1 and V is TRBV9; maybe TRBD1 (5 bases). The CDR3 covers 14 residues. Trimming pared 0 bases from V and 1 base from J, leaving 7 bases between. The V gene's germline CDR1 is SGDLS and CDR2 YYNGEE. The CDR3 sequence is CASSVGGKNTEAFF. Here the CDR3 DNA reads TGTGCCAGCAGCGTAGGGGGGAAGAACACTGAAGCTTTCTTT.

The chain employs TRBV9 and TRBJ2-2; 9 bases are shared with TRBD2. Germline lookup yields CDR1 SGDLS and CDR2 YYNGEE. The length of the CDR3 is 16 residues. Trimming removed 2 bases from V and 4 bases from J; junction bases left unmatched: 6. The CDR3 sequence is CASSVGGRATTGELFF. The CDR3 bases are TGTGCCAGCAGCGTGGGCGGGAGGGCCACCACCGGGGAGCTGTTTTTT.

The chain carries TRBV29-1 and TRBJ2-4; D uncertain. CDR3 length: 12 residues. CDR1 is SQVTM, CDR2 ANQGSEA, per germline. V dropped 4 bases and J dropped 16 bases, with 20 bases sitting between them. The CDR3 coding sequence is TGCAGCGTTGGGCTTTTGACCGGTAAACCTTACTTC. It is translated as CSVGLLTGKPYF.

The rearrangement joins TRBV19 to TRBJ2-1; the match to TRBD2 covers 7 bases. Germline V gives CDR1 LNHDA, CDR2 SQIVND (reference sequence). This CDR3 comprises 17 residues. V shed 0 bases and J 0 bases; nucleotides not matched to a gene: 5. The CDR3 DNA follows: TGTGCCAGTAGTATAGATGTCCGCGGGAGCTCCTACAATGAGCAGTTCTTC. Amino acid sequence: CASSIDVRGSSYNEQFF.

The genes are TRBV5-6 and TRBJ2-7; 9 bases line up with TRBD1. CDR1 and CDR2 (germline): SGHDT, YYEEEE. CDR3 length: 16 residues. V lost 0 bases and J lost 5; bases outside the gene matches: 9. The DNA for the CDR3 is TGTGCCAGCAGCTTGGTAGCCGGGACAGGGCCCCACGAGCAGTACTTC. It is translated as CASSLVAGTGPHEQYF.

This rearrangement joins TRBV5-4 to TRBJ2-1; 9 positions match TRBD2. The CDR3 length is 15 residues. Trimming removed 7 bases from V and 8 bases from J; junction bases left unmatched: 13. The germline V gene encodes CDR1 SGHNT and CDR2 YYREEE (reference sequence). Written as DNA, the CDR3 is TGTGCCAGCTCCCCAACCGGGACTAGCTGGGATGAGCAGTTCTTC. This translates into CASSPTGTSWDEQFF.

A word on this clone: Different DNA sequences within this sample yield the same CDR3. CDR3 bases: TGTGCCATCAGTGAGTCGGGCGGGGCTGGAAACACCATATATTTT. Its translation: CAISESGGAGNTIYF. V gene TRBV10-3 combines with J gene TRBJ1-3; no firm D call. Trimming cost V 0 bases and J 2 bases, with 8 bases left between them. CDR3 length equals 15 residues. In germline, CDR1 is ENHRY, CDR2 SYGVKD.

The rearrangement uses TRBV28 and TRBJ2-7; D possibly corresponds to TRBD2 (5 bases). Germline V gives CDR1 MDHEN, CDR2 SYDVKM. V lost 2 bases to trimming and J lost 4 bases, with 15 bases between them. CDR3 length: 15 amino acids. CDR3 DNA: TGTGCCAGCAGTTTACCCCAGTCCGGACTTTACGAGCAGTACTTC. Residues: CASSLPQSGLYEQYF.

This sequence joins TRBV30 and TRBJ2-7; D remains ambiguous. Trimming took off 6 bases at V and 4 bases at J, with 13 bases between the two ends. Germline assignment: CDR1 GTSNPN and CDR2 SVGIG (reference sequence). CDR3 length: 12 residues. The CDR3 is CACHAGLYEQYF. CDR3 bases: TGTGCCTGTCACGCTGGGTTGTACGAGCAGTACTTC.

V is TRBV28 and J is TRBJ2-7; D gene uncertain. The CDR3 is 15 amino acids. Trimming removed 3 bases at V and 0 bases at J, with 12 bases between. The germline gives CDR1 MDHEN, CDR2 SYDVKM. Here the CDR3 DNA reads TGTGCCAGCAGTTTCTCCGGCCGGTTCTCCTACGAGCAGTACTTC. It encodes CASSFSGRFSYEQYF.

The rearrangement links TRBV28 to TRBJ2-7; D is uncertain. Trimming stripped 5 bases from V and 0 bases from J, with 8 bases between. The CDR3 totals 13 residues. From germline, CDR1 is MDHEN and CDR2 SYDVKM. CDR3 protein: CASSTTDSYEQYF. CDR3 coding DNA: TGTGCCAGCAGTACTACGGACTCCTACGAGCAGTACTTC.

The chain recombines TRBV28 with TRBJ2-5; 10 bases fit TRBD2. Per the germline V gene, CDR1 is MDHEN and CDR2 is SYDVKM. The CDR3 runs to 18 residues. Unmatched junction bases numbered 13, after V lost 4 bases and J lost 2 bases. The CDR3 here is CASSSFLSGRMGQETQYF. For the CDR3, the DNA is TGTGCCAGCAGTTCCTTCCTTAGCGGGAGGATGGGACAAGAGACCCAGTACTTC.

The chain combines TRBV5-1 with TRBJ2-3; 10 nucleotides align to TRBD1. V lost 4 bases to trimming and J lost 3 bases; unmatched junction nucleotides: 5. The CDR3 has 15 amino acids. CDR1 and CDR2 (germline): SGHRS, YFSETQ. The CDR3 DNA sequence: TGCGCCAGCAGCACCGGGACAGGGGTAACAGATACGCAGTATTTT. This gives the protein CASSTGTGVTDTQYF.

V usage is TRBV10-3 and J usage is TRBJ2-1, with D possibly matching TRBD2 (6 bases). Trimming shortened V by 2 bases and J by 7 bases, and 15 bases separated the two germline ends. The CDR3 consists of 15 residues. CDR1 is ENHRY, CDR2 SYGVKD, per germline. The CDR3 region is CAISEGLRRGNEQFF. The CDR3 nucleotides are TGTGCCATCAGTGAGGGGCTACGGCGGGGAAATGAGCAGTTCTTC.

This chain uses TRBV15 with TRBJ1-2, with TRBD1 identical over 7 bases. V dropped 5 bases and J dropped 6; count of bases not matched to a gene: 18. CDR1 is LNHNV, CDR2 YYDKDF, per germline (reference sequence). The CDR3 is 17 amino acids. The CDR3 DNA is TGTGCCACCAGCGGTGTGGGTGCGAACAGGGGTGGTAATGGCTACACCTTC. Translated: CATSGVGANRGGNGYTF.

The V gene is TRBV27, the J gene TRBJ1-2; TRBD1 might be the D (5 bases). In germline, CDR1 is MNHEY, CDR2 SMNVEV (reference sequence). The CDR3 is 13 residues long. The V and J ends lost 3 bases and 6 bases respectively, with 11 bases between them. The CDR3 nucleotides are TGTGCCAGCAGTTTCGGATCGGGGGATGGCTACACCTTC. This encodes CASSFGSGDGYTF.

The V and J genes are TRBV10-3 and TRBJ2-2; D remains unclear. CDR1 and CDR2 (germline): ENHRY, SYGVKD. This CDR3 is built from 14 residues. Deletions cut 0 bases from V and 6 bases from J, with 8 bases between. The CDR3 loop is CAISESFSPGELFF. The CDR3 region has the DNA TGTGCCATCAGTGAGTCGTTTTCCCCCGGGGAGCTGTTTTTT.

The chain joins TRBV7-8 to TRBJ2-2; 8 bases map to TRBD2. The germline V gene encodes CDR1 SGHVS and CDR2 FQNEAQ. This CDR3 contains 16 residues. The trim removed 3 bases at V and 5 bases at J, leaving 8 bases unmatched. The CDR3 bases are TGTGCCAGCAGCTTTCTCGGGAGGGGAGGAACCGGGGAGCTGTTTTTT. Protein product: CASSFLGRGGTGELFF.

CDR3 sequence reads: CASGPMSAPWSYTF. The CDR3 DNA follows: TGCGCCAGCGGGCCAATGTCAGCTCCCTGGAGCTACACCTTC. The chain links TRBV4-1 to TRBJ1-2; no reliable D call. This CDR3 is built from 14 residues. Trimming cost V 8 bases and J 9 bases, with 22 bases left between them. Germline V gene sequence: CDR1 MGHRA, CDR2 YSYEKL.

The J gene is TRBJ1-6, the V gene TRBV28; no clear D. The CDR3 is 12 residues long. V was trimmed by 2 bases and J by 9 bases, leaving 5 bases between them. Germline assignment: CDR1 MDHEN and CDR2 SYDVKM. The CDR3 spells CASSLPTSPLHF. CDR3 nucleotides: TGTGCCAGCAGTTTACCAACTTCACCCCTCCACTTT.

The chain recombines TRBV18 with TRBJ1-1, with a possible D match to TRBD1 (5 bases). This CDR3 has 15 amino acids. The V and J ends lost 3 bases and 3 bases respectively, with 14 bases between them. Germline CDR1 is KGHSH and CDR2 is LQKENI. This CDR3 is CASSPGAARDTEAFF. The CDR3 DNA sequence: TGTGCCAGCTCACCTGGGGCCGCGCGGGACACTGAAGCTTTCTTT.

The CDR3 reads CASKTGTSVQEQFF. Here the CDR3 DNA reads TGTGCCAGCAAAACCGGGACTAGCGTACAGGAGCAGTTCTTC. The rearrangement joins TRBV6-1 to TRBJ2-1; the match to TRBD2 covers 10 bases. This CDR3 is 14 amino acids long. The trim removed 7 bases at V and 10 bases at J, leaving 10 bases unmatched. Germline CDR1 is MNHNS and CDR2 is SASEGT.

The gene calls are TRBV25-1 and TRBJ2-4; TRBD2 matches 7 bases. CDR1 and CDR2 from the germline V gene are MGHDK and SYGVNS. This CDR3 spans 16 amino acids. V was pared by 0 bases and J by 3 bases, with 5 bases of the junction left unmatched. The CDR3 loop is CASSEYVGGVKNIQYF. CDR3 in DNA: TGTGCCAGCAGTGAATATGTGGGAGGGGTCAAAAACATTCAGTACTTC.

V usage is TRBV5-6 and J usage is TRBJ1-2, with TRBD1 matching 8 bases. The CDR3 loop spans 13 amino acids. V lost 4 bases, J lost 4 bases, and 3 bases stayed unmatched. The germline CDR1 and CDR2 sequences are SGHDT and YYEEEE. The chain's CDR3 is CASSVDRGYGYTF. The CDR3 DNA follows: TGTGCCAGCAGCGTTGACAGGGGCTATGGCTACACCTTC.

The CDR3 reads CASSLTMGTGNEQYF. CDR3 nucleotides: TGTGCCAGCAGTTTAACGATGGGGACAGGTAACGAGCAGTACTTC. This chain links TRBV28 with TRBJ2-7; 8 positions match TRBD1. Trimming cost V 2 bases and J 5 bases; bases outside gene matches: 8. Germline values: CDR1 MDHEN, CDR2 SYDVKM. CDR3 length: 15 amino acids.

The chain couples TRBV21-1 to TRBJ2-7; TRBD1, the D gene given by the table, was not confirmed from the DNA. TRBV21-1 is classified as a pseudogene. The CDR3 extends over 17 amino acids. The CDR3 protein is CASSKPPGQAFRYEQYF. CDR3 in DNA: TGTGCCAGCAGCAAACCCCCGGGACAGGCCTTCCGGTACGAGCAGTACTTC.